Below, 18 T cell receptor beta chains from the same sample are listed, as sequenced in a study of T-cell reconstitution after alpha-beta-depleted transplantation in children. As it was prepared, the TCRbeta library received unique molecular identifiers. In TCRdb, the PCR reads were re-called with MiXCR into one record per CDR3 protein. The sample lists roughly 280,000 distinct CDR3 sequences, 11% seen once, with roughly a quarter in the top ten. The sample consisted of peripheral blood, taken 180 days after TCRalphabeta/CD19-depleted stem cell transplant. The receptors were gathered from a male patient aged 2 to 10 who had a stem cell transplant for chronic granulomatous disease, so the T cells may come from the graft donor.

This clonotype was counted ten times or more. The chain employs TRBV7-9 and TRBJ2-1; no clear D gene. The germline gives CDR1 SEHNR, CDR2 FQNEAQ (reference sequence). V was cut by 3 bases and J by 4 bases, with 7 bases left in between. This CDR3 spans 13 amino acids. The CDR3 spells CASSFGQYNEQFF. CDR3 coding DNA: TGTGCCAGCAGCTTCGGCCAATACAATGAGCAGTTCTTC.

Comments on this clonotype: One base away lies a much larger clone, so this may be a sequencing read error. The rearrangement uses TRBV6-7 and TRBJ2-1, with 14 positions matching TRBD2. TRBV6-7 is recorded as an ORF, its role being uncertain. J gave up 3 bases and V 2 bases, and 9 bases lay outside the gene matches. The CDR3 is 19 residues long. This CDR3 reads CASSYTGLAGASYYNEQFF. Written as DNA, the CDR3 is TGTGCCAGCAGTTACACGGGACTAGCGGGGGCTTCCTACTACAATGAGCAGTTCTTC.

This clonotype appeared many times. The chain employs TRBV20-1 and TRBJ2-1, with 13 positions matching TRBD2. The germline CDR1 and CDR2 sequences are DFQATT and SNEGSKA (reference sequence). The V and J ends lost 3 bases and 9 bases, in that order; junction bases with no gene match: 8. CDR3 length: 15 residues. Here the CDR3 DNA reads TGCAGTGCTAGTATACTAGCGGGGGGGCCGGGTGAGCAGTTCTTC. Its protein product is CSASILAGGPGEQFF.

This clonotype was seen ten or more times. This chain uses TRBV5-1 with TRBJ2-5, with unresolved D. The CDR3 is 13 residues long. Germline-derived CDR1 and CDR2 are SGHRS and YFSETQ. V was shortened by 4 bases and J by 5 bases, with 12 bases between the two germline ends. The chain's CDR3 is CASSVWDRETQYF. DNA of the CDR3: TGCGCCAGCAGCGTCTGGGATCGGGAGACCCAGTACTTC.

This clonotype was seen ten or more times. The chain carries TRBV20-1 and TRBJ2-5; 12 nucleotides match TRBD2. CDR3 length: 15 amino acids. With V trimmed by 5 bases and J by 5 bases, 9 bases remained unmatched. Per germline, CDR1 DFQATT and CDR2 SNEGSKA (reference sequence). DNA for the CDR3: TGCAGTGCTCTTGGGGGACTAGCGGGTTCGGAGACCCAGTACTTC. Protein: CSALGGLAGSETQYF.

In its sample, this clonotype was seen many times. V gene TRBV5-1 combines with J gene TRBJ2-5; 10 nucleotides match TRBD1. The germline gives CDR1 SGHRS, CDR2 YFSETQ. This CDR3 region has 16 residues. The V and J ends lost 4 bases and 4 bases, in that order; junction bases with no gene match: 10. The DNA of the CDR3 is TGCGCCAGCAGCCTCACCATGGGACAGGGGAGAGAGACCCAGTACTTC. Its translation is CASSLTMGQGRETQYF.

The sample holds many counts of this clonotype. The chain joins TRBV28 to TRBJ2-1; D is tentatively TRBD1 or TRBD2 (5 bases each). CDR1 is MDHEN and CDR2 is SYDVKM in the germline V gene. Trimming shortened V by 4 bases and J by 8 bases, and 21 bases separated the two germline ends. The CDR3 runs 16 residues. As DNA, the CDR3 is TGTGCCAGCAGTTCCCGGGACGCGGGCCCGCCGGATGAGCAGTTCTTC. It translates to CASSSRDAGPPDEQFF. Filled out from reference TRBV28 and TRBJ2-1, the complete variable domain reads DVKVTQSSRYLVKRTGEKVFLECVQDMDHENMFWYRQDPGLGLRLIYFSYDVKMKEKGDIPEGYSVSREKKERFSLILESASTNQTSMYLCASSSRDAGPPDEQFFGPGTRLTVL.

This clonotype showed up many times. The CDR3 nucleotides read TGCGCCAGCAGCCAAGAAGTCGGCAGCTCCTACAATGAGCAGTTCTTC. This encodes CASSQEVGSSYNEQFF. The V gene is TRBV4-3, the J gene TRBJ2-1, with no clear D. V lost 0 bases to trimming and J lost 0 bases, with 9 bases between them. The length of the CDR3 is 16 residues. Germline V gene sequence: CDR1 LGHNA, CDR2 YSLEER.

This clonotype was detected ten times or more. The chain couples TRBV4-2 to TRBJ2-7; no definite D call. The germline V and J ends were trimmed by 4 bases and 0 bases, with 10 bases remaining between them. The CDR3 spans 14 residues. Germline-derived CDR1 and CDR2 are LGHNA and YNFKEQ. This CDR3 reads CASSRVLNSYEQYF. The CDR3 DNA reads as TGTGCCAGCAGCCGGGTCCTCAACTCCTACGAGCAGTACTTC.

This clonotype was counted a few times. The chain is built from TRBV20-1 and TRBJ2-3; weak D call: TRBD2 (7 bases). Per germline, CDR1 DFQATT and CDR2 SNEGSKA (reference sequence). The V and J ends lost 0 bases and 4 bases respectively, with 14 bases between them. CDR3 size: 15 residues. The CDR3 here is CSAREFGGGADTQYF. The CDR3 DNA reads TGCAGTGCTAGAGAATTCGGCGGGGGCGCAGATACGCAGTATTTT.

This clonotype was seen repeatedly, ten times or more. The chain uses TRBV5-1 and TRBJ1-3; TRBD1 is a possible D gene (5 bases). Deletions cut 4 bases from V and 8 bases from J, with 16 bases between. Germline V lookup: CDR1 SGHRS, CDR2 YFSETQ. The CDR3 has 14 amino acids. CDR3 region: CASSQGLWEDTIYF. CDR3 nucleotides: TGCGCCAGCAGCCAGGGACTTTGGGAAGACACCATATATTTT.

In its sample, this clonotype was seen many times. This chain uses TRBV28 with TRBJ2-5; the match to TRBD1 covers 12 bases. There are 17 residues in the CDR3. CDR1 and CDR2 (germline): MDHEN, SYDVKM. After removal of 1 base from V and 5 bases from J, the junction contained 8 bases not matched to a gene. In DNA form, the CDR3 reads TGTGCCAGCAGTTTATCCGGGACAGGGGGCTCTGGGGAGACCCAGTACTTC. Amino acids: CASSLSGTGGSGETQYF.

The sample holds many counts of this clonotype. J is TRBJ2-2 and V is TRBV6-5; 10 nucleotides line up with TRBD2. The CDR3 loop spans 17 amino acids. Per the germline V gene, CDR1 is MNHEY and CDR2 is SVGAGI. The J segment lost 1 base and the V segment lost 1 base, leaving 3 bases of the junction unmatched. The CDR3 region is CASSYWTSGRNTGELFF. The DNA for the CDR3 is TGTGCCAGCAGTTACTGGACTAGCGGAAGGAACACCGGGGAGCTGTTTTTT.

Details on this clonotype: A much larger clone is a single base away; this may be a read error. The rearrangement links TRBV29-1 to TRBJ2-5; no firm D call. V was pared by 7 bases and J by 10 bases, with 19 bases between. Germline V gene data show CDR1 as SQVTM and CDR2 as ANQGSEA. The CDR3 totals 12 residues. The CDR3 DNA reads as TGCAGCGGGGCACAGAAAAACTTATTCCAGTACTTC. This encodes CSGAQKNLFQYF.

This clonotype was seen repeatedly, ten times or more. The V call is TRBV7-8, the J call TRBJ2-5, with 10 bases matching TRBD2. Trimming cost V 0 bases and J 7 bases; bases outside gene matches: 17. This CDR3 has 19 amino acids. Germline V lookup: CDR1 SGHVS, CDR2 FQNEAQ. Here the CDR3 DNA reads TGTGCCAGCAGCTTAGCTAGTGTGGGTCTAGCGGGGGCGCTTGGGACCCAGTACTTC. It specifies CASSLASVGLAGALGTQYF.

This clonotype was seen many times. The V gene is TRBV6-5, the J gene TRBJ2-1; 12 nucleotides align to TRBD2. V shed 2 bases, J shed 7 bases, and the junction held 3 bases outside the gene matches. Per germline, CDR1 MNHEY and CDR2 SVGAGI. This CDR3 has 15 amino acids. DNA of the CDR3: TGTGCCAGCAGTTACGGTACTAGCGGGAGGAATGAGCAGTTCTTC. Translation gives CASSYGTSGRNEQFF.

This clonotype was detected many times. The CDR3 DNA follows: TGCGCCAGCAGCTTAACCGGGAGGACCTACAATGAGCAGTTCTTC. It specifies CASSLTGRTYNEQFF. The chain employs TRBV5-1 and TRBJ2-1; 7 bases line up with TRBD2. Germline loops: CDR1 SGHRS, CDR2 YFSETQ. J was trimmed by 2 bases and V by 2 bases; bases with no gene match: 4. This CDR3 has 15 residues.

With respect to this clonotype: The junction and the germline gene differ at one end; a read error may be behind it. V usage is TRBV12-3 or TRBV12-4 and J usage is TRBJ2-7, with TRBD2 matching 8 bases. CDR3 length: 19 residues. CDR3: CACSLARTPGLGSSYEQYF. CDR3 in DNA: TGTGCCTGCAGTTTAGCAAGGACTCCGGGACTAGGGAGCTCCTACGAGCAGTACTTC.